The TCR beta chain described here comes from a study of identical twins. TCRdb reprocessed the 5' RACE reads via MiXCR and lists one record per CDR3 protein. The repertoire holds around 1.7 million distinct CDR3 sequences, with 25% to 35% as singletons. The CDR3 loop spans 14 amino acids. Per germline, CDR1 SGHRS and CDR2 YFSETQ. V gave up 4 bases and J gave up 4 bases, with 13 bases separating them. This sequence originates from a newborn girl in good health. This rearrangement joins TRBV5-1 to TRBJ2-3, with unresolved D. Sample: cord blood. The CDR3 region has the DNA TGCGCCAGCAGCCCCCTTAACTCCGCAGATACGCAGTATTTT. It codes for CASSPLNSADTQYF.